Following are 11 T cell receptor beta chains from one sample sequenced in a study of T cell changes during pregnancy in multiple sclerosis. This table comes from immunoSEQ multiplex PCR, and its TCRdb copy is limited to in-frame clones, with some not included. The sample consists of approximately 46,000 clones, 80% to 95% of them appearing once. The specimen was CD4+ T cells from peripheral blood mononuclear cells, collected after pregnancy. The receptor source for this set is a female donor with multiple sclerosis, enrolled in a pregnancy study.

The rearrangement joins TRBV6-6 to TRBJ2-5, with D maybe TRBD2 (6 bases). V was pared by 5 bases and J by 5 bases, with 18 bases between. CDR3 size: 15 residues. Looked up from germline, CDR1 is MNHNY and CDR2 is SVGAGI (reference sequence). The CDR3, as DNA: TGTGCCAGCAGTACCTTAGCGGCTGTAGGGGAGACCCAGTACTTC. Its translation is CASSTLAAVGETQYF.

CDR3 nucleotides: TGTGCCAGCAGTTACTCGAGTACTTTACTCACAGATACGCAGTATTTT. This gives the protein CASSYSSTLLTDTQYF. The chain employs TRBV6-6 and TRBJ2-3; D remains unclear. The V end was cut by 0 bases, the J end by 2 bases, with 12 bases between. CDR1 is MNHNY and CDR2 is SVGAGI in the germline V gene (reference sequence). This CDR3 is 16 amino acids long.

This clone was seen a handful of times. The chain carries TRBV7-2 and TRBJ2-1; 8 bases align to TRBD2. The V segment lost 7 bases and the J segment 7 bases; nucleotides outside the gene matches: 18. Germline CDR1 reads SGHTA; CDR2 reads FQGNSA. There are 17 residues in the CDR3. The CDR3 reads CASTTYVQSGRGNEQFF. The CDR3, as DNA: TGTGCCAGCACCACTTATGTTCAGAGCGGGAGAGGAAATGAGCAGTTCTTC.

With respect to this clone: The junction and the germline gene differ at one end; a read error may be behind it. CDR3 in DNA: TGTGCCAGCAGCCTAGGTGGTGAGGGTTCGGGAATTTTT. Translating gives CASSLGGEGSGIF. This chain uses TRBV5-4 with TRBJ1-5; D not resolved. The CDR3 runs to 13 residues. Germline CDR1 and CDR2: SGHNT and YYREEE (reference sequence).

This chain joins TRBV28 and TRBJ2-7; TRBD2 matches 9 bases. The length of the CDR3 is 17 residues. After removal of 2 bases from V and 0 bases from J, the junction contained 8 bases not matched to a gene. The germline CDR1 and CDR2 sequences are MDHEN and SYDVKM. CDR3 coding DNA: TGTGCCAGCAGTTTACTAACTAGCGGGCCGAGCTCCTACGAGCAGTACTTC. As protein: CASSLLTSGPSSYEQYF.

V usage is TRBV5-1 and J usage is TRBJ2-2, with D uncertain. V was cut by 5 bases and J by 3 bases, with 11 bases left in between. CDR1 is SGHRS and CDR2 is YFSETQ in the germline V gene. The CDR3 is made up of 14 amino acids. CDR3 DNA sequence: TGCGCCAGCAGGTCGGAGCCTTACACCGGGGAGCTGTTTTTT. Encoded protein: CASRSEPYTGELFF.

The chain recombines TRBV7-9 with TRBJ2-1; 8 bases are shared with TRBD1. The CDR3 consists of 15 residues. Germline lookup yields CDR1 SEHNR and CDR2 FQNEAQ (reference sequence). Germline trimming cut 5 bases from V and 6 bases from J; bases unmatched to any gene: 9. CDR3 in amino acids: CASSPPTDRVNEQFF. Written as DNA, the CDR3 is TGTGCCAGCAGCCCCCCCACGGACAGGGTCAATGAGCAGTTCTTC.

The CDR3 coding sequence is TGTGCCAGCGGGAGCCTGGGTACCGTTGAAGCTTTCTTT. It encodes CASGSLGTVEAFF. This rearrangement joins TRBV27 to TRBJ1-1; D uncertain. V lost 8 bases and J 7 bases, leaving 17 bases between the germline ends. In germline, CDR1 is MNHEY, CDR2 SMNVEV (reference sequence). The length of the CDR3 is 13 residues.

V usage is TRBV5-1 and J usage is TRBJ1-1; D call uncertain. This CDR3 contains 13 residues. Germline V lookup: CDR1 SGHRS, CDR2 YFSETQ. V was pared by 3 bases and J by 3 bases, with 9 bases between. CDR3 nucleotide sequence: TGCGCCAGCAGCTCCGGTTACGACACTGAAGCTTTCTTT. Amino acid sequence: CASSSGYDTEAFF.

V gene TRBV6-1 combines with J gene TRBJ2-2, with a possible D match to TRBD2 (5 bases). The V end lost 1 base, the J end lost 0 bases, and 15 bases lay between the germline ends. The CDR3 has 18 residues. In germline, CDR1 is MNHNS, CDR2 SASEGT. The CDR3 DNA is TGTGCCAGCAGTGAAGGATTGGGAGTTTTCGCGAACACCGGGGAGCTGTTTTTT. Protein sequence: CASSEGLGVFANTGELFF.

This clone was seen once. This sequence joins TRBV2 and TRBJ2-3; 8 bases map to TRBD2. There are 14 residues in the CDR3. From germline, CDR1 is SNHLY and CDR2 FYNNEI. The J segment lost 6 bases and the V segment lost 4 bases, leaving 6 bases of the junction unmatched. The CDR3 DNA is TGTGCCAGCAGTGTAATTAGCGGGATGGATACGCAGTATTTT. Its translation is CASSVISGMDTQYF.